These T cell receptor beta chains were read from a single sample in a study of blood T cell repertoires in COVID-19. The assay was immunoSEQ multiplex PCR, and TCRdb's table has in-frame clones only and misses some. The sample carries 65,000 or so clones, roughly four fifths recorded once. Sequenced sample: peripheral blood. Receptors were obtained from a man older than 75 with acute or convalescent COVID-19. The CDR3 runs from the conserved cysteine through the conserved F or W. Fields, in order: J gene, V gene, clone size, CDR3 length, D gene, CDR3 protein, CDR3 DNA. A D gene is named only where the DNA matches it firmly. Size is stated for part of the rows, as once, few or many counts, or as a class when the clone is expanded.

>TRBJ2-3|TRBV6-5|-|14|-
CASKEEGKGDTQYF
TGTGCCAGCAAGGAGGAAGGGAAAGGAGATACGCAGTATTTT
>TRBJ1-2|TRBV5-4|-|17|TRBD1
CASSPRSYRDRVFGYTF
TGTGCCAGCAGCCCTAGGTCGTACCGGGACAGGGTGTTTGGCTACACCTTC
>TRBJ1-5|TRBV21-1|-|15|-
CASTPPGTGCQPQHF
TGTGCCAGCACCCCCCCCGGGACAGGGTGTCAGCCCCAGCATTTT
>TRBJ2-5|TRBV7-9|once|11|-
CASSSQETQYF
TGTGCCAGCAGCTCTCAAGAGACCCAGTACTTC
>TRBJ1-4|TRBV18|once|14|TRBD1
CASSPTGGDEKLFF
TGTGCCAGCTCACCGACAGGGGGAGATGAAAAACTGTTTTTT
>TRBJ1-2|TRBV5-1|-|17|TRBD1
CASSYTQGALGNYGYTF
TGCGCCAGCAGCTACACACAGGGGGCATTAGGGAACTATGGCTACACCTTC
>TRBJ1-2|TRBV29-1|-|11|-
CSVDSAGGYTF
TGCAGCGTCGACAGCGCGGGGGGCTACACCTTC
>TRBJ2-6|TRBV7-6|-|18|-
CASSLGPITSSGANVLTF
TGTGCCAGCAGCTTAGGGCCAATAACCAGCTCTGGGGCCAACGTCCTGACTTTC
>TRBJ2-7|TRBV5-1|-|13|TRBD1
CASSGTGPYEQYF
TGCGCCAGCAGTGGGACAGGCCCCTACGAGCAGTACTTC
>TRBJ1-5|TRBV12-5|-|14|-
CASALTGGNQPQHF
TGTGCTAGTGCACTCACAGGAGGCAATCAGCCCCAGCATTTT
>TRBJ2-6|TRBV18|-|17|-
CASSLVPSGSGANVLTF
TGTGCCAGCTCACTTGTCCCGTCGGGCTCTGGGGCCAACGTCCTGACTTTC
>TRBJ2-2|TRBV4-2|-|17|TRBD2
CASSQEVSGVNTGELFF
TGTGCCAGCAGCCAAGAAGTTAGCGGGGTTAACACCGGGGAGCTGTTTTTT
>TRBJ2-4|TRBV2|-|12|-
CASSEEGAGQYF
TGTGCCAGCAGTGAAGAGGGCGCGGGTCAGTACTTC
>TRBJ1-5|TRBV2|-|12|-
CASSVERGPQHF
TGTGCCAGCAGTGTGGAGCGTGGGCCCCAGCATTTT
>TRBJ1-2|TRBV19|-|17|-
CASSLLTGRPEKYGYTF
TGTGCCAGTAGTCTTCTGACAGGACGCCCGGAAAAATATGGCTACACCTTC
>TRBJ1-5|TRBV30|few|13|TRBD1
CAWSIQGNQPQHF
TGTGCCTGGAGCATACAGGGGAACCAGCCCCAGCATTTT
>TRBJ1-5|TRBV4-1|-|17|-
CASSQDGRQAGNQPQHF
TGCGCCAGCAGCCAAGATGGGAGACAGGCGGGCAATCAGCCCCAGCATTTT